Each of the 15 T cell receptor beta chains below was sequenced from the same sample in a study of T cell changes during pregnancy in multiple sclerosis. Method: immunoSEQ multiplex PCR; TCRdb's copy keeps in-frame clones and lacks some. Counted here are roughly 42,000 clones, roughly 90% occurring once; the ten biggest clones make up 6.5% to 9%. The source material was CD8+ T cells from peripheral blood mononuclear cells, sampled in the third trimester of pregnancy. These receptors came from a female donor with multiple sclerosis, enrolled in a pregnancy study.

V usage is TRBV13 and J usage is TRBJ1-1; D remains ambiguous. CDR3 length: 13 amino acids. Per germline, CDR1 PRHDT and CDR2 FYEKMQ (reference sequence). V was pared by 3 bases and J by 1 base, with 6 bases between. The CDR3 sequence is CASSLYKNTEAFF. CDR3 DNA: TGTGCCAGCAGCTTGTATAAGAACACTGAAGCTTTCTTT. Full variable domain (missing parts from reference TRBV13 and TRBJ1-1): AAGVIQSPRHLIKEKRETATLKCYPIPRHDTVYWYQQGPGQDPQFLISFYEKMQSDKGSIPDRFSAQQFSDYHSELNMSSLELGDSALYFCASSLYKNTEAFFGQGTRLTVV.

In DNA, the CDR3 is TGTGCCAGTTCGGGTCTTGAAAAACTGTTTTTT. Amino acid sequence: CASSGLEKLFF. This chain connects TRBV19 to TRBJ1-4; D ambiguous. V lost 8 bases and J lost 7, with 8 bases in between. Germline assignment: CDR1 LNHDA and CDR2 SQIVND (reference sequence). There are 11 residues in the CDR3.

The chain recombines TRBV9 with TRBJ2-1, with D possibly TRBD1 on 6 matching bases. The V gene lost 3 bases and the J gene lost 4 bases, with 11 bases spanning the gap. The CDR3 has 14 amino acids. CDR1 is SGDLS and CDR2 is YYNGEE in the germline V gene. The CDR3 sequence is CASSAEGVYNEQFF. DNA of the CDR3: TGTGCCAGCAGCGCAGAGGGGGTATACAATGAGCAGTTCTTC.

The chain links TRBV5-6 to TRBJ1-3; 7 bases align to TRBD1. V lost 1 base, J lost 8 bases, and 6 bases stayed unmatched. Germline V gene sequence: CDR1 SGHDT, CDR2 YYEEEE. The CDR3 totals 14 residues. This CDR3 reads CASSLIQGSHTIYF. The CDR3 region has the DNA TGTGCCAGCAGCTTGATACAGGGGAGCCACACCATATATTTT.

This rearrangement joins TRBV7-9 to TRBJ1-6; D is possibly TRBD1 (5 bases). V was pared by 1 base and J by 8 bases, with 9 bases between. Germline loops: CDR1 SEHNR, CDR2 FQNEAQ (reference sequence). This CDR3 is built from 14 residues. The CDR3 nucleotides read TGTGCCAGCAGCTTAGATCCAGGGTATTCACCCCTCCACTTT. It codes for CASSLDPGYSPLHF.

The chain uses TRBV11-3 and TRBJ2-1, with D possibly TRBD2 on 6 matching bases. The CDR3 length is 16 residues. V lost 0 bases, J lost 3 bases, and 12 bases lay in between. Germline CDR1 and CDR2: SGHNT and YENEEA. The CDR3 is CASSLDEGSGYNEQFF. For the CDR3, the DNA is TGTGCCAGCAGCTTAGATGAGGGTAGCGGCTACAATGAGCAGTTCTTC.

The V and J genes are TRBV5-4 and TRBJ2-1, with 9 bases that match TRBD2. The CDR3 covers 17 residues. Germline V gene data show CDR1 as SGHNT and CDR2 as YYREEE (reference sequence). With V trimmed by 7 bases and J by 6 bases, 17 bases remained unmatched. The CDR3, as DNA: TGTGCCAGCGGGAGTCTAGCGGGATTCGGGTCGGGCAATGAGCAGTTCTTC. It specifies CASGSLAGFGSGNEQFF.

J is TRBJ2-1 and V is TRBV25-1, with 9 nucleotides matching TRBD2. The CDR3 sequence is 15 residues long. V lost 6 bases to trimming and J lost 7 bases; unmatched junction nucleotides: 10. Germline V lookup: CDR1 MGHDK, CDR2 SYGVNS. The CDR3, as DNA: TGTGCCAGCAGCGACTGGGGGACTAGCATGAATGAGCAGTTCTTC. Residues: CASSDWGTSMNEQFF.

This clone is medium-sized by share. The gene calls are TRBV28 and TRBJ2-7, with D perhaps TRBD2 (6 bases). Looked up from germline, CDR1 is MDHEN and CDR2 is SYDVKM. This CDR3 is built from 13 residues. The V gene lost 3 bases and the J gene lost 1 base, with 7 bases spanning the gap. CDR3 protein: CASSLEGSYEQYF. CDR3 bases: TGTGCCAGCAGTTTGGAGGGATCCTACGAGCAGTACTTC. The full variable domain, in which reference TRBV28 and TRBJ2-7 provide the parts outside the CDR3, is DVKVTQSSRYLVKRTGEKVFLECVQDMDHENMFWYRQDPGLGLRLIYFSYDVKMKEKGDIPEGYSVSREKKERFSLILESASTNQTSMYLCASSLEGSYEQYFGPGTRLTVT.

As for this clone: A read error may account for a junction end that differs from germline. The V and J genes are TRBV5-1 and TRBJ1-1; TRBD1 matches at 7 bases. CDR1 is SGHRS and CDR2 is YFSETQ in the germline V gene. The CDR3 extends over 14 amino acids. The CDR3 bases are TGCGCCAGCAGCTTTGACAGGGTGAAAACTGAAGCTTTCTTT. This codes for CASSFDRVKTEAFF. Using reference TRBV5-1 and TRBJ1-1 for the parts outside the CDR3, the full variable domain is KAGVTQTPRYLIKTRGQQVTLSCSPISGHRSVSWYQQTPGQGLQFLFEYFSETQRNKGNFPGRFSGRQFSNSRSEMNVSTLELGDSALYLCASSFDRVKTEAFFGQGTRLTVV.

In nucleotides, the CDR3 is TGTGCCAGCAGCCCAGGGCAGGGGGGAATCGAAAAACTGTTTTTT. The encoded protein is CASSPGQGGIEKLFF. The V and J genes are TRBV5-4 and TRBJ1-4; TRBD1 aligns across 7 bases. Germline CDR1 and CDR2: SGHNT and YYREEE (reference sequence). V was pared by 4 bases and J by 8 bases, with 11 bases of the junction left unmatched. This CDR3 is 15 amino acids long.

The chain joins TRBV19 to TRBJ2-7; 9 bases agree with TRBD1. Germline lookup yields CDR1 LNHDA and CDR2 SQIVND (reference sequence). CDR3 length: 16 amino acids. Germline trimming cut 3 bases from V and 0 bases from J; bases unmatched to any gene: 6. CDR3 in amino acids: CASSISGTGSSYEQYF. As DNA, the CDR3 is TGTGCCAGTAGTATCTCGGGGACAGGGAGCTCCTACGAGCAGTACTTC.

This chain uses TRBV28 with TRBJ2-7; TRBD1 matches 7 bases. The CDR3 is 15 residues long. Looked up from germline, CDR1 is MDHEN and CDR2 is SYDVKM. The junction had 9 bases not matched to a gene; V was cut back by 5 bases and J by 2 bases. CDR3 DNA sequence: TGTGCCAGCAGTCATATCCGGGACAGCGCCTACGAGCAGTACTTC. Amino acids: CASSHIRDSAYEQYF.

V and J are TRBV23-1 and TRBJ2-7; TRBD1 agrees at 9 bases. TRBV23-1 is known as an ORF, though its function is uncertain. The CDR3 extends over 18 amino acids. V gave up 1 base and J gave up 4 bases; unmatched junction bases: 14. CDR3 sequence reads: CASSQYLVRQGVFYEQYF. The CDR3 coding sequence is TGCGCCAGCAGTCAATACTTAGTTCGACAGGGGGTTTTTTACGAGCAGTACTTC.

The chain is built from TRBV28 and TRBJ2-7; D is possibly TRBD1 (5 bases). With 2 bases removed from V and 3 bases from J, the gap between germline ends came to 11 bases. Germline values: CDR1 MDHEN, CDR2 SYDVKM. The CDR3 contains 14 residues. The CDR3 sequence is CASSLLGRDYEQYF. In DNA form, the CDR3 reads TGTGCCAGCAGTTTACTCGGCAGGGACTACGAGCAGTACTTC.